What follows describes a single T cell receptor beta chain. Antigen specificity is unknown. Controls matched for sex and age were healthy donors. With random hexamers, reverse transcription was performed on roughly 0.5 to 1 ug of RNA. TCRdb independently ran MiXCR on the immunoSEQ multiplex PCR reads; one entry per CDR3 protein. In the table there are around 150,000 distinct CDR3 sequences, about 95% of which are singletons. These data originate in a study of CD8 T cells in Susac syndrome. Germline CDR1 is DFQATT and CDR2 is SNEGSKA (reference sequence). Trimming took 6 bases from V and 6 from J, leaving 16 bases between them. The CDR3 covers 13 residues. Whole-study results and caveats: The authors acknowledged that their TCR sequencing and HLA analysis involved a relatively small number of individuals.

Sequenced sample: CD4+ T cells from PBMCs. The TCR sequence derives from a human donor in good health. J is TRBJ2-3 and V is TRBV20-1; the D gene is possibly TRBD1 (6 bases). CDR3 region: CSAVKQGVDTQYF. Written as DNA, the CDR3 is TGCAGTGCCGTCAAACAGGGAGTTGATACGCAGTATTTT.